The 6 T cell receptor beta chains listed next were all sequenced from one sample in a study of cytomegalovirus exposure and HLA in healthy donors. Primers included in the PCR were 60 Vbeta and 13 Jbeta primers. Profiling relied on immunoSEQ multiplex PCR, and the TCRdb table lists in-frame clones only, not all of them. Counted here are around 150,000 clones, approximately 82% occurring once; the ten biggest clones make up approximately 11%. The sample comprised PBMCs. These receptors all come from a man between 18 and 29 years old in good health and CMV-seropositive.

The chain is built from TRBV9 and TRBJ2-3, with 12 bases lining up with TRBD2. Germline V lookup: CDR1 SGDLS, CDR2 YYNGEE. This CDR3 region has 16 residues. The V segment lost 4 bases and the J segment 4 bases; nucleotides outside the gene matches: 7. The CDR3 DNA reads TGTGCCAGCAGCTTTACGACTAGCGGGAGCGCAGATACGCAGTATTTT. Translating gives CASSFTTSGSADTQYF.

The chain recombines TRBV29-1 with TRBJ2-2; D is possibly TRBD2 (5 bases). Trimming removed 4 bases at V and 3 bases at J, with 12 bases between. CDR1 and CDR2 from the germline V gene are SQVTM and ANQGSEA. The CDR3 is 14 residues long. The CDR3 sequence is CSVGGFPYTGELFF. The CDR3 nucleotides read TGCAGCGTTGGCGGGTTCCCGTACACCGGGGAGCTGTTTTTT.

The chain carries TRBV5-6 and TRBJ2-3; D gene ambiguous. Germline assignment: CDR1 SGHDT and CDR2 YYEEEE. CDR3 length: 12 amino acids. V was cut by 4 bases and J by 5 bases, with 8 bases left in between. The CDR3 DNA follows: TGTGCCAGCAGCCTTCTTCTAGATACGCAGTATTTT. Translating it yields CASSLLLDTQYF. Full variable domain (rest looked up from reference TRBV5-6 and TRBJ2-3): DAGVTQSPTHLIKTRGQQVTLRCSPKSGHDTVSWYQQALGQGPQFIFQYYEEEERQRGNFPDRFSGHQFPNYSSELNVNALLLGDSALYLCASSLLLDTQYFGPGTRLTVL.

In this sample, this clone turned up a few times. V gene TRBV7-3 combines with J gene TRBJ2-5; TRBD2 matches 10 bases. V gave up 5 bases and J gave up 3 bases; unmatched junction bases: 6. CDR3 length equals 15 residues. The germline CDR1 and CDR2 sequences are SGHTA and FQGTGA. Here the CDR3 DNA reads TGTGCCAGCAGCATCGGGACTAGCGACAAAGAGACCCAGTACTTC. Residues: CASSIGTSDKETQYF.

This sequence joins TRBV29-1 and TRBJ2-5; D is possibly TRBD1 (7 bases). The CDR3 has 18 amino acids. Deletions cut 1 base from V and 4 bases from J, with 25 bases between. In germline, CDR1 is SQVTM, CDR2 ANQGSEA. The CDR3 region is CSVEVGLPHRGEGETQYF. CDR3 DNA sequence: TGCAGCGTTGAAGTGGGACTCCCCCACAGGGGAGAGGGAGAGACCCAGTACTTC.

The rearrangement joins TRBV10-1 to TRBJ2-1; 10 nucleotides align to TRBD2. The junction had 4 bases not matched to a gene; V was cut back by 2 bases and J by 0 bases. Germline CDR1 reads WNHNN; CDR2 reads SYGVQD (reference sequence). The CDR3 length is 17 residues. The CDR3 DNA is TGCGCCAGCAGTGAGGCCGGGACTAGCGCCTCCTACAATGAGCAGTTCTTC. Its translation: CASSEAGTSASYNEQFF.